The present entry profiles one T cell receptor (beta chain) with its context. PCR primers comprised 60 Vbeta and 13 Jbeta primers. Sequencing used immunoSEQ multiplex PCR; TCRdb keeps in-frame clones, though not all of them. The data include about 160,000 clones; the top ten clones carry 1% to 1.5%. The record originates from a study of cytomegalovirus exposure and HLA in healthy donors. Germline values: CDR1 SGHNT, CDR2 YYREEE (reference sequence). The CDR3 is made up of 15 amino acids. J lost 4 bases, V lost 4 bases, and 4 bases had no gene match. Material: PBMCs. The sequence was obtained from a woman aged 60 to 75 in good health and CMV-seronegative. The chain is built from TRBV5-4 and TRBJ2-5; 13 bases fit TRBD2. CDR3 in amino acids: CASSTTSGGRETQYF. The DNA for the CDR3 is TGTGCCAGCAGCACGACTAGCGGGGGGCGAGAGACCCAGTACTTC.